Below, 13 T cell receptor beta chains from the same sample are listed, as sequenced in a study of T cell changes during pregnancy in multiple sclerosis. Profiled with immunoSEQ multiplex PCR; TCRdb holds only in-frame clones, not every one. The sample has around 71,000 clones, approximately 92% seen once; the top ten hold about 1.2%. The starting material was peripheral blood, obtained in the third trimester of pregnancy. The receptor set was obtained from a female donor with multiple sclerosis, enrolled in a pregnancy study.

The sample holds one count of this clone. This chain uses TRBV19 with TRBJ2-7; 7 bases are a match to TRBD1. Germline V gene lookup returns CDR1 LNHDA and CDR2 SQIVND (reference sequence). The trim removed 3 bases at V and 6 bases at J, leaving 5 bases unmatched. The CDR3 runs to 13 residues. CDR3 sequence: CASSIQTGVEQYF. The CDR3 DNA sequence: TGTGCCAGTAGTATTCAAACAGGGGTCGAGCAGTACTTC.

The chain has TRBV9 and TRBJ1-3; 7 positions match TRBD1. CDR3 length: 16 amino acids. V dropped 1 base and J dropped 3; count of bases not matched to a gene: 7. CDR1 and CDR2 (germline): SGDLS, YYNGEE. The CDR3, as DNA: TGTGCCAGCAGCGTATCACGTTGGGACAGTGGAAACACCATATATTTT. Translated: CASSVSRWDSGNTIYF.

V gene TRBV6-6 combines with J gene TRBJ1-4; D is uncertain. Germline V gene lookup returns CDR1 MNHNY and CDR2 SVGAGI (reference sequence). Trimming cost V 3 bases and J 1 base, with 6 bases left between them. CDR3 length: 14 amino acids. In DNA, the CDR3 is TGTGCCAGCAGTTATAGTGGAACTAATGAAAAACTGTTTTTT. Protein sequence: CASSYSGTNEKLFF.

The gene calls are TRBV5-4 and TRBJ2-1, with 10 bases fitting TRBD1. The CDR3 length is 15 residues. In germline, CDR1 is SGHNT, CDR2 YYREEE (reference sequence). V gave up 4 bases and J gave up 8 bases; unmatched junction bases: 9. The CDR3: CASSTRQGARDEQFF. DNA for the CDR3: TGTGCCAGCAGCACCAGACAGGGGGCTAGGGATGAGCAGTTCTTC.

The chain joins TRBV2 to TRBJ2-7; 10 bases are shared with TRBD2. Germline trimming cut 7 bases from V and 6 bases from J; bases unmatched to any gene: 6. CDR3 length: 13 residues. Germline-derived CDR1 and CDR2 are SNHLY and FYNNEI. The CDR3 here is CASNLAGDFEQYF. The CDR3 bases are TGTGCCAGCAACCTAGCGGGAGATTTCGAGCAGTACTTC.

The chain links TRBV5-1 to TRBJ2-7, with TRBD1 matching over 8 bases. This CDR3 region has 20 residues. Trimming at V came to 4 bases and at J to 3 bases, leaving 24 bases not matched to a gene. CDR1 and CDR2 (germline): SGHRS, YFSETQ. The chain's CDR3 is CASSQYPQDFRGRFDYEQYF. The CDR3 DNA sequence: TGCGCCAGCAGCCAGTATCCGCAGGACTTCAGGGGGCGTTTTGACTACGAGCAGTACTTC.

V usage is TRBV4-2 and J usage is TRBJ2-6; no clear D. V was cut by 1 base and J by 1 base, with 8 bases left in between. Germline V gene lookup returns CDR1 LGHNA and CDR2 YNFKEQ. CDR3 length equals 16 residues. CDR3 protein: CASSQGQESGANVLTF. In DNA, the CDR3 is TGTGCCAGCAGCCAAGGGCAGGAATCTGGGGCCAACGTCCTGACTTTC.

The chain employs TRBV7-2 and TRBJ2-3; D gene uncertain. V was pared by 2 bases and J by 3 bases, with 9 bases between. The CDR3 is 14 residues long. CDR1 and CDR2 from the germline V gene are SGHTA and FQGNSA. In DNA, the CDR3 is TGTGCCAGCAGCTTACGCCTGGCTACAGATACGCAGTATTTT. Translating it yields CASSLRLATDTQYF. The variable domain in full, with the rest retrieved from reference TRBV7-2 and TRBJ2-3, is GAGVSQSPSNKVTEKGKDVELRCDPISGHTALYWYRQSLGQGLEFLIYFQGNSAPDKSGLPSDRFSAERTGGSVSTLTIQRTQQEDSAVYLCASSLRLATDTQYFGPGTRLTVL.

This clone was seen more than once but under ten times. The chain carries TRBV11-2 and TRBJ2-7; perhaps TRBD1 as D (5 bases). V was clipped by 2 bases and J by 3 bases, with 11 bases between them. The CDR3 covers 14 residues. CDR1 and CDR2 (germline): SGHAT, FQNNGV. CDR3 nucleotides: TGTGCCAGCAGCTTACAGGGATTTTTCTACGAGCAGTACTTC. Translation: CASSLQGFFYEQYF.

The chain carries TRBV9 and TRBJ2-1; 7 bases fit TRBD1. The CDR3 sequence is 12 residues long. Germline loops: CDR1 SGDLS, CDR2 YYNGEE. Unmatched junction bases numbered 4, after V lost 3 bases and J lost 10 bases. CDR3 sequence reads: CASSAGGGEQFF. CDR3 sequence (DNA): TGTGCCAGCAGCGCAGGGGGTGGCGAGCAGTTCTTC.

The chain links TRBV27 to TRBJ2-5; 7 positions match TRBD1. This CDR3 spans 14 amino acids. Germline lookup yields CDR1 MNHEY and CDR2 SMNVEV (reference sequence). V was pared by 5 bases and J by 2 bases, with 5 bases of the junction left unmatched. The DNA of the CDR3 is TGTGCCAGCAGTCCGGGGACAGCGCAAGAGACCCAGTACTTC. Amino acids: CASSPGTAQETQYF.

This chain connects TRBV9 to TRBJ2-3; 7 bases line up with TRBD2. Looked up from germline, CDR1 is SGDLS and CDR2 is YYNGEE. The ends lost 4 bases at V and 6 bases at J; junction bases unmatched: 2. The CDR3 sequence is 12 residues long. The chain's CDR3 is CASSPREDTQYF. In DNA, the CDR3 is TGTGCCAGCAGCCCGCGGGAGGATACGCAGTATTTT.

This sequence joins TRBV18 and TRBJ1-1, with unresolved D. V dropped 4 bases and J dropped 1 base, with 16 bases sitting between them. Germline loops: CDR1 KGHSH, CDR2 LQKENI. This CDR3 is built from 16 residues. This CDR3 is CASSLPGRRANTEAFF. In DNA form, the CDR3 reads TGTGCCAGCTCACTCCCCGGAAGGAGGGCGAACACTGAAGCTTTCTTT.